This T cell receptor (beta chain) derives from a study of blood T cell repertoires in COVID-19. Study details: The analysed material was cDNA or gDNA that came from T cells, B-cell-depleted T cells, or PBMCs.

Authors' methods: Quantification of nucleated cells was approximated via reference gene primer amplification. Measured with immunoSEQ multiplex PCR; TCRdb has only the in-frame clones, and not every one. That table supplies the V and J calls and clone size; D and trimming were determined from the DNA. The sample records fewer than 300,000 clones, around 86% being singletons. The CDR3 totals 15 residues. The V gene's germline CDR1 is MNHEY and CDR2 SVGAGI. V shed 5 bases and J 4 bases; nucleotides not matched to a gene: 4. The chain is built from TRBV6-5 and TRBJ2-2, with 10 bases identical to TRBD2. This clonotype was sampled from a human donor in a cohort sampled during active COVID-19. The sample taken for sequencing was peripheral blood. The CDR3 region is CASSKSGRATGELFF. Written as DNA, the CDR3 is TGTGCCAGCAGTAAAAGCGGGAGGGCCACCGGGGAGCTGTTTTTT.